This TCR beta chain derives from a study of PD-1 blockade in classical Hodgkin lymphoma. The junction had 7 bases not matched to a gene; V was cut back by 4 bases and J by 6 bases. The germline CDR1 and CDR2 sequences are SGHRS and YFSETQ. The CDR3 covers 15 residues. Noted time point: cycle 4 day 1 (C4D1), after six to seven weeks of nivolumab. Every patient experienced relapse after autologous stem cell transplantation, and brentuximab vedotin exposure varied. After PBMCs were thawed, their CD8+ T cells were isolated by magnetic negative selection. Sequencing used immunoSEQ multiplex PCR; TCRdb keeps in-frame clones, though not all of them. The sample lists 4,100 or so clones, about 72% occurring once.

The origin of this receptor is a human donor with classical Hodgkin lymphoma. J is TRBJ2-2 and V is TRBV5-1; 9 positions match TRBD2. The sample here was CD8+ T cells from blood, taken before the fourth cycle of nivolumab. The CDR3 DNA sequence: TGCGCCAGCAGCGAGAGCGGGGGGACCCCCGGGGAGCTGTTTTTT. This gives the protein CASSESGGTPGELFF.